One sample yielded the 23 T cell receptor beta chains listed below, sequenced in a study of T cells in women clearing cervical HPV infection. Only in-frame clones appear in the TCRdb table, and some are missing; sequencing was by immunoSEQ multiplex PCR. The repertoire shows 25,000 or so clones; the top ten hold about 9.1%. What was sequenced was blood buffy coat. The receptors were sampled from a woman aged 18 to 75 with a cervical HPV16 infection that either progressed to CIN3+ or cleared (not recorded which).

Comments on this clone: The read ends 3 residues before the CDR3 terminus; that terminus is restored from the germline J gene. V gene TRBV6-2 or TRBV6-3 combines with J gene TRBJ2-7; TRBD1 matches 8 bases. CDR3 size: 12 residues. V gave up 7 bases and J gave up 3 bases; unmatched junction bases: 2. CDR1 MNHEY and CDR2 SVGEGT come from the germline V gene. The sequenced CDR3 bases are TGTGCCAGCAAGGACAGGGACTACGAG. Residues: CASKDRDYE. The entire CDR3 reads CASKDRDYEQYF.

For this clone: The read ends 3 residues early relative to the CDR3; the germline J gene fills the gap. The V call is TRBV19, the J call TRBJ1-5, with 7 positions matching TRBD1. CDR1 LNHDA and CDR2 SQIVND come from the germline V gene (reference sequence). This CDR3 comprises 19 residues. V lost 2 bases, J lost 0 bases, and 13 bases stayed unmatched. The CDR3 sequence is CASSINLRVTGNSNQPQHF. The CDR3 DNA, read in part, is TGTGCCAGTAGTATAAATCTTCGTGTGACAGGGAATAGCAATCAGCCC. Using reference TRBV19 and TRBJ1-5 for the parts outside the CDR3, the full variable domain is DGGITQSPKYLFRKEGQNVTLSCEQNLNHDAMYWYRQDPGQGLRLIYYSQIVNDFQKGDIAEGYSVSREKKESFPLTVTSAQKNPTAFYLCASSINLRVTGNSNQPQHFGDGTRLSIL.

Of note for this clone: The read terminates 3 residues before the CDR3 end, so the remaining end is supplied by the germline J gene. The chain combines TRBV12-3 or TRBV12-4 with TRBJ2-2; D is possibly TRBD1 (5 bases). The CDR3 length is 15 residues. With 3 bases removed from V and 4 bases from J, the gap between germline ends came to 12 bases. The CDR3 bases that were read are TGTGCCAGCAGTTTTGCCAGGGCCGGCACCGGGGAG. Translating gives CASSFARAGTGE. The whole CDR3 protein reads CASSFARAGTGELFF.

Regarding this clone: The CDR3 goes on 3 residues after the read ends, and that part is filled in from the germline J gene. The V gene is TRBV30, the J gene TRBJ1-2; no clear D gene. The germline V and J ends were trimmed by 7 bases and 7 bases, with 10 bases remaining between them. CDR3 length equals 10 residues. The germline V gene encodes CDR1 GTSNPN and CDR2 SVGIG (reference sequence). CDR3 amino acids: CAFGLAGYTF. CDR3 bases read: TGTGCCTTCGGACTGGCTGGC.

Concerning this clone itself: The observed sequence ends 3 residues before the CDR3 terminus, with the missing tail filled in from the germline J gene. V usage is TRBV30 and J usage is TRBJ2-3, with 8 bases lining up with TRBD2. With 2 bases clipped from V and 8 bases from J, the junction kept 12 bases outside the gene matches. Per the germline V gene, CDR1 is GTSNPN and CDR2 is SVGIG (reference sequence). This CDR3 contains 15 residues. CDR3 DNA, as far as it was read: TGTGCCTGGAGTTTAACGGGGGGGTACTTAGGTACG. This translates into CAWSLTGGYLGT. The whole CDR3 region reads CAWSLTGGYLGTQYF.

As concerns this clone: The CDR3 goes on 3 residues after the read ends, and that part is filled in from the germline J gene. The gene calls are TRBV4-1 and TRBJ1-1; 8 positions agree with TRBD1. Germline trimming cut 4 bases from V and 5 bases from J; bases unmatched to any gene: 9. This CDR3 is built from 15 residues. CDR1 is MGHRA and CDR2 is YSYEKL in the germline V gene. CDR3 sequence: CASSPLRTGRTEAFF. The CDR3 bases that were read are TGCGCCAGCAGCCCACTTAGGACAGGGCGGACTGAA.

Comments on this clone: The read finishes 3 residues shy of the CDR3 end, and the germline J gene is used to complete it. V and J are TRBV19 and TRBJ1-3, with D possibly TRBD1 on 5 matching bases. Trimming took 9 bases from V and 0 from J, leaving 21 bases between them. The CDR3 has 17 residues. The germline CDR1 and CDR2 sequences are LNHDA and SQIVND (reference sequence). CDR3 region: CASQGSPTLYSGNTIYF. The CDR3 bases that were read are TGTGCCAGCCAGGGCAGCCCGACCCTATACTCTGGAAACACC.

To note about this clone: The read gets to within 3 residues of the CDR3 end, and the germline J gene fills in the rest. The chain joins TRBV5-4 to TRBJ2-3, with D tentatively TRBD2 (5 bases). This CDR3 has 15 amino acids. Germline V lookup: CDR1 SGHNT, CDR2 YYREEE (reference sequence). The CDR3 sequence is CASTITGVAVGAQYF. CDR3 bases read: TGTGCCAGCACAATTACCGGGGTGGCAGTGGGTGCG.

The CDR3 loop is CAISRKLAEYNEQFF. CDR3 DNA, as far as it was read: TGTGCCATCAGCCGCAAACTAGCGGAATACAATGAG. This rearrangement joins TRBV10-3 to TRBJ2-1; the match to TRBD2 covers 8 bases. The read gets to within 3 residues of the CDR3 end, and the germline J gene fills in the rest. Germline assignment: CDR1 ENHRY and CDR2 SYGVKD. J gave up 4 bases and V 6 bases, and 8 bases lay outside the gene matches. This CDR3 contains 15 residues.

Remarks on this clone: The read gets to within 3 residues of the CDR3 end, and the germline J gene fills in the rest. This sequence joins TRBV7-6 and TRBJ2-6; possible D gene TRBD1, 5 bases. This CDR3 region has 16 residues. The germline CDR1 and CDR2 sequences are SGHVS and FNYEAQ. Trimming removed 5 bases at V and 0 bases at J, with 11 bases between. The part of the CDR3 DNA that was read is TGTGCCAGCAGCGACGACAGCTTCTCTGGGGCCAACGTC. Its translation is CASSDDSFSGANV. The whole CDR3 is CASSDDSFSGANVLTF.

Regarding this clone: The observed sequence ends 3 residues before the CDR3 terminus, with the missing tail filled in from the germline J gene. The gene calls are TRBV4-2 and TRBJ2-1; D not certain. Germline lookup yields CDR1 LGHNA and CDR2 YNFKEQ. The length of the CDR3 is 17 residues. V was pared by 0 bases and J by 2 bases, with 14 bases between. CDR3 residues: CASSQDFGDSTYNEQFF. The part of the CDR3 DNA that was read is TGTGCCAGCAGCCAAGATTTTGGAGACTCGACCTACAATGAG.

Note on this clone: The read falls 3 residues short of the CDR3 end, and the missing part is taken from the germline J gene. This chain links TRBV30 with TRBJ2-2; 9 nucleotides match TRBD1. The CDR3 is made up of 15 amino acids. Germline assignment: CDR1 GTSNPN and CDR2 SVGIG (reference sequence). Partial CDR3 DNA: TGTGCCTGGAGTGTACTCGACAGGGGGGATGAAAAG. This codes for CAWSVLDRGDEK. The complete CDR3 protein is CAWSVLDRGDEKLFF.

In the case of this clone: From the germline J gene comes the end of the CDR3, since the read stops 3 residues before it. The rearrangement joins TRBV30 to TRBJ2-1; a weak D match, TRBD2 (5 bases). This CDR3 has 13 amino acids. The germline gives CDR1 GTSNPN, CDR2 SVGIG (reference sequence). V lost 3 bases to trimming and J lost 5 bases, with 11 bases between them. The part of the CDR3 DNA that was read is TGTGCCTGGAGCCGGTTAGCGAACAATGAG. This encodes CAWSRLANNE. The complete CDR3 reads CAWSRLANNEQFF.

Worth noting for this clone: The read falls 3 residues short of the CDR3 end, and the missing part is taken from the germline J gene. V is TRBV11-2 and J is TRBJ1-2; TRBD1 might be the D (6 bases). The CDR3 runs 13 residues. Trimming took off 5 bases at V and 7 bases at J, with 14 bases between the two ends. Germline V gene data show CDR1 as SGHAT and CDR2 as FQNNGV. Partial CDR3 DNA: TGTGCCAGCAGCCCCCAGGGGCCGGGTGGC. It specifies CASSPQGPGG. The entire CDR3 protein is CASSPQGPGGYTF. Combining the CDR3 with reference TRBV11-2 and TRBJ1-2 gives the whole variable domain EAGVAQSPRYKIIEKRQSVAFWCNPISGHATLYWYQQILGQGPKLLIQFQNNGVVDDSQLPKDRFSAERLKGVDSTLKIQPAKLEDSAVYLCASSPQGPGGYTFGSGTRLTVV.

A remark on this clone: The CDR3 goes on 3 residues after the read ends, and that part is filled in from the germline J gene. The gene calls are TRBV19 and TRBJ2-7, with 12 positions matching TRBD1. This CDR3 has 17 amino acids. Trimming took 3 bases from V and 0 from J; bases not matched to a gene: 6. Germline V gives CDR1 LNHDA, CDR2 SQIVND (reference sequence). The CDR3 loop is CASSMLGTGGNSYEQYF. CDR3 DNA (partial): TGTGCCAGTAGTATGTTGGGGACAGGGGGCAACTCCTACGAG.

Points on this clone: The missing CDR3 end, 3 residues past where the read stops, is filled in from the germline J gene. This chain links TRBV18 with TRBJ1-2; 11 bases match TRBD1. The trim removed 8 bases at V and 2 bases at J, leaving 7 bases unmatched. Looked up from germline, CDR1 is KGHSH and CDR2 is LQKENI. This CDR3 spans 15 amino acids. Incomplete CDR3 DNA: TGTGCCAGCGCATCCGGGACAGGGGGAAACTATGGC. It encodes CASASGTGGNYG. The whole CDR3 sequence reads CASASGTGGNYGYTF.

Comments on this clone: One end of the junction is discordant with germline, which a read error may explain. The read terminates 3 residues ahead of where the CDR3 ends, so the germline J gene completes it. The chain joins TRBV11-2 to TRBJ2-7; 8 positions match TRBD2. In germline, CDR1 is SGHAT, CDR2 FQNNGV. The CDR3 extends over 15 amino acids. The CDR3 loop is CASNLVGLAGYEQYF. The CDR3 DNA, read in part, is TGTGCCAGCAACTTAGTGGGCCTAGCGGGCTACGAG.

With regard to this clone: Read sequence stops 3 residues before the CDR3 end, and the germline J gene provides the missing end. The chain employs TRBV18 and TRBJ1-1; no definite D call. V shed 5 bases and J shed 1 base, with 17 bases lying between them. In germline, CDR1 is KGHSH, CDR2 LQKENI. This CDR3 has 16 residues. CDR3: CASSTGTGQKNTEAFF. CDR3 DNA, as far as it was read: TGTGCCAGCTCAACCGGTACGGGTCAGAAGAACACTGAA.

On this clone itself: The observed sequence ends 3 residues before the CDR3 terminus, with the missing tail filled in from the germline J gene. J is TRBJ2-5 and V is TRBV7-9; possibly TRBD1 for D (6 bases). The CDR3 runs 15 residues. CDR1 is SEHNR and CDR2 is FQNEAQ in the germline V gene (reference sequence). V lost 2 bases to trimming and J lost 3 bases, with 13 bases between them. This CDR3 is CASSLSGAIKETQYF. The DNA read from the CDR3 is TGTGCCAGCAGCTTATCAGGGGCAATAAAAGAGACC.

With regard to this clone: The read finishes 3 residues shy of the CDR3 end, and the germline J gene is used to complete it. The chain links TRBV7-6 to TRBJ2-5; D is perhaps TRBD1 (5 bases). V was trimmed by 2 bases and J by 2 bases, leaving 15 bases between them. This CDR3 region has 16 residues. CDR1 is SGHVS and CDR2 is FNYEAQ in the germline V gene. CDR3 protein: CASSLFRQGSQETQYF. Partial CDR3 DNA: TGTGCCAGCAGCTTATTCAGGCAGGGCTCACAAGAGACC.

Here the CDR3 reads CASSIAPGGGYGYTF. CDR3 DNA (partial): TGTGCCAGTAGTATAGCGCCAGGGGGCGGGTATGGC. V usage is TRBV19 and J usage is TRBJ1-2; 8 bases map to TRBD1. Read sequence stops 3 residues before the CDR3 end, and the germline J gene provides the missing end. CDR3 length: 15 amino acids. Germline V gene sequence: CDR1 LNHDA, CDR2 SQIVND (reference sequence). Trimming took 1 base from V and 5 from J; bases not matched to a gene: 6.

Points on this clone: From the germline J gene comes the end of the CDR3, since the read stops 3 residues before it. This chain connects TRBV10-2 to TRBJ1-5; the match to TRBD1 covers 7 bases. The germline V gene encodes CDR1 WSHSY and CDR2 SAAADI. Unmatched junction bases numbered 7, after V lost 8 bases and J lost 3 bases. The CDR3 sequence is 14 residues long. Here the CDR3 reads CASQRTGDNQPQHF. The DNA read from the CDR3 is TGCGCCAGCCAGAGGACAGGCGACAATCAGCCC.

The CDR3 sequence: CASSIDPRDKIYYTF. The covered CDR3 bases are TGTGCCAGTAGTATAGATCCCCGGGACAAGATTTAC. This sequence joins TRBV19 and TRBJ1-2, with D perhaps matching TRBD1 (6 bases). The missing CDR3 end, 3 residues past where the read stops, is filled in from the germline J gene. Germline-derived CDR1 and CDR2 are LNHDA and SQIVND (reference sequence). CDR3 length equals 15 residues.